The clone carrying this TCR beta chain was seen a few times. The antigen is unknown. Treatment given: 10-day PBMC culture with coronavirus spike peptide pools or control peptides (ViraFEST assay). Gathered ahead of the COVID-19 pandemic (2011-2018) were the CD4+ T cells of the unexposed donor. SARS-CoV-2 S/N and four cold-coronavirus spikes were used to probe unexposed-donor CD4+ T cells, cells permitting. The Oncomine TCR Beta short-read assay was what sequenced the DNA obtained from cultured CD4+ T cells. Extraction of genomic DNA was performed on cultured CD4+ T cells. Each CDR3 protein gets one entry after TCRdb re-called the PCR reads with MiXCR. The table records 9,500 or so distinct CDR3 sequences, 30% to 35% of them present only once. This sample is drawn from a study of vaccination and CD4 T cells after COVID-19. Study at large: From HCoV-229E, HCoV-OC43, HCoV-NL63 and SARS-CoV-2, overlapping spike peptides were used to stimulate the cells.

Germline-derived CDR1 and CDR2 are MDHEN and SYDVKM. The CDR3 covers 14 residues. Trimming cost V 2 bases and J 1 base, with 8 bases left between them. The sequence derives from a human donor in good health. Sequences were obtained from CD4+ T cells from blood, cultured in vitro. The V and J genes are TRBV28 and TRBJ1-2; unclear D gene. CDR3 protein: CASSLLSYNYGYTF. The CDR3 coding sequence is TGTGCCAGCAGTTTACTCTCCTATAACTATGGCTACACCTTC.